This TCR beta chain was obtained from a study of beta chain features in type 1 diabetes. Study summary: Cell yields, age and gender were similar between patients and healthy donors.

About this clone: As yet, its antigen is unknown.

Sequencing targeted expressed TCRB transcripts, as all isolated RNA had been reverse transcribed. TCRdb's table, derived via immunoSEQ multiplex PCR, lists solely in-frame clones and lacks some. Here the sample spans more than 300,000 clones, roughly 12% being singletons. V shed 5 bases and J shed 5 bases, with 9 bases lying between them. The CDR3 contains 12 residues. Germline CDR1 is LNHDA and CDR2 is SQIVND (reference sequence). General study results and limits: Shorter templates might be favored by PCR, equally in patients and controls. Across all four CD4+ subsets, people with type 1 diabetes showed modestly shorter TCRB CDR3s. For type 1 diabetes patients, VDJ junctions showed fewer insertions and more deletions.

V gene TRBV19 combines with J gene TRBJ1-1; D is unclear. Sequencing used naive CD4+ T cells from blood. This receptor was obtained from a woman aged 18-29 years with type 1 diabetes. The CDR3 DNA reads TGTGCCAGTAGTGTTCGCGAAACTGAAGCTTTCTTT. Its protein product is CASSVRETEAFF. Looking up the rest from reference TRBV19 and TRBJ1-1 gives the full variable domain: DGGITQSPKYLFRKEGQNVTLSCEQNLNHDAMYWYRQDPGQGLRLIYYSQIVNDFQKGDIAEGYSVSREKKESFPLTVTSAQKNPTAFYLCASSVRETEAFFGQGTRLTVV.